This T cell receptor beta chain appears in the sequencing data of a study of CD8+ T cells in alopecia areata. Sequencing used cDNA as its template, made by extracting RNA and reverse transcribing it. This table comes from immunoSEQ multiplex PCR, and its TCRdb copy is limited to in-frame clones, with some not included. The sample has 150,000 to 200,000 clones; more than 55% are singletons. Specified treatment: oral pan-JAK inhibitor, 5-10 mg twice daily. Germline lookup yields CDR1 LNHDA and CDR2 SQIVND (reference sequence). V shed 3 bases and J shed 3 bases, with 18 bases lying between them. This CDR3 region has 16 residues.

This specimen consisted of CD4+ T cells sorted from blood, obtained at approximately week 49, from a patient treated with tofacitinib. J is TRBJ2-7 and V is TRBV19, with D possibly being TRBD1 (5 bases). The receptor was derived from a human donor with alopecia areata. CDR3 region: CASSIVIDSPLYEQYF. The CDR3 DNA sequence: TGTGCCAGTAGTATCGTCATAGACAGCCCCCTCTACGAGCAGTACTTC.